This T cell receptor beta chain was observed in a study of control samples from healthy donors and cancer patients. The CDR3 loop spans 16 amino acids. Germline V gives CDR1 MNHEY, CDR2 SMNVEV (reference sequence). V shed 4 bases, J shed 4 bases, and the junction held 10 bases outside the gene matches. The method was immunoSEQ multiplex PCR; TCRdb's version includes in-frame clones alone and lacks a portion of them. Of 150,000 to 200,000 clones listed, 90% were seen once; the top ten hold more than 1.3%. The V gene is TRBV27, the J gene TRBJ2-7; the match to TRBD1 covers 10 bases. Sequencing used blood. The sequence was obtained from a woman aged 50 to 60 in good health. This CDR3 is CASSSKGQGTFYEQYF. The CDR3 coding sequence is TGTGCCAGCAGTTCGAAGGGACAGGGGACATTTTACGAGCAGTACTTC.